This T cell receptor (beta chain) was sequenced during a study of Graves' ophthalmopathy and Graves' hyperthyroidism (dated by TCRdb to the late 2010s). Background for the entire study: Peripheral blood was collected at initial diagnosis, before any treatment. In total, some 130 blood samples were TCR-sequenced: around 42 ophthalmopathy, 80 or so hyperthyroidism and approximately 17 hyperthyroidism-to-ophthalmopathy patients. For independent validation, a separate cohort was made up of approximately 19 hyperthyroidism patients plus 17 patients who later progressed from hyperthyroidism to ophthalmopathy. After sampling, hyperthyroidism patients received methimazole starting at 30 mg daily, and ophthalmopathy patients received high-dose intravenous methylprednisolone. To tell Graves' ophthalmopathy apart from Graves' hyperthyroidism, and to predict which patients would progress to ophthalmopathy, the study relied on TCR beta repertoire signatures. In a handful of hyperthyroidism patients, the T-cell repertoire of thyroid tissue was compared with the T-cell repertoire of blood. To explore V-J signatures that separate ophthalmopathy from hyperthyroidism, a discovery set of about a hundred patients was enrolled, consisting of 40 to 45 with ophthalmopathy and roughly 57 with stable hyperthyroidism.

Ophthalmopathy patients were characterized by moderately to severely active disease, a Clinical Activity Score of at least 3, a NOSPECS grade of at least 4, and a disease duration under 3 months. Patients with other autoimmune diseases, uncontrolled infections, pregnancy or lactation were excluded from the study. Diagnosis relied on clinical symptoms, serum thyroxine, TRAb, thyroid ultrasound and orbital computed tomography. Ficoll-Paque density gradient centrifugation was used to isolate PBMCs from 10 ml of fresh peripheral blood. Total RNA was extracted with Trizol reagent and quality-checked on an Agilent 2100 Bioanalyzer. There are many counts of this clonotype. Its target antigen remains unknown. Base qualities are not recorded, but no much larger clone differs from it by a single base. For repertoire sequencing, TCR beta CDR3 regions were amplified from RNA transcripts. A first-round RT-PCR used HTBI primers with the Qiagen OneStep RT-PCR kit, followed by a second-round multiplex PCR, size selection and purification. Sequencing of the libraries was carried out on an Illumina HiSeq2000 in paired-end mode with 100 bp reads. On the authors' methods: SOAPnuke was used to process the reads, throwing out any read that had adapters, had uncalled bases, had a mean Phred below 15, or lacked an exact constant-primer or identifier match. High-quality paired reads were merged with COPE v1.2.5. Each unique nucleotide sequence was defined as a clonotype, and clonotypes were aligned to IMGT TRB V, D and J references with MiTCR v1.1. Only V-J combinations with frequency above 0.0001 were analysed, covering 99.2% of repertoires. A TCR clonal expansion and chaos score per V-J combination was defined as the ratio of F50 clonal expansion to chaos observed in the TCRdist matrix. Welch's t-statistics and random forest were used to reduce features to over ten V-J combinations, which were fed into a naive Bayes classifier. The similarity between thyroid and blood repertoires was quantified using the Morisita-Horn index. TCRdb reprocessing: public reads trimmed at Q25 with fastp, clones called with MiXCR, in-frame beta chains kept. Here each entry gathers all rows of one CDR3 protein and keeps the most common genes and DNA. TCRdb, not the original authors, processed these V and J calls. The sample includes some 47,000 distinct CDR3 sequences, with 50% to 65% observed a single time. The ten largest clones represent 23% of the sample.

Results the study describes overall, beyond this receptor: Most expanded thyroid clonotypes with frequency above 0.001 were also detected in blood, suggesting blood repertoires may reflect the thyroid immune response. Sample size was not statistically predetermined, and group allocation was not concealed from the investigators. Ophthalmopathy was separated from stable hyperthyroidism by the 13-signature model with more than 85% sensitivity and less than 82% specificity in cross-validation and with 80%/75% in the test set. In validation, the model predicted ophthalmopathy progression with about 70% sensitivity and roughly 78% specificity; approximately 12 predicted patients were CT-confirmed with GO in a median of approximately six months.

The germline V gene (reference sequence) yields DFQATT for CDR1 and SNEGSKA for CDR2. The junction carries 16 bases between V and J, which are trimmed by 3 bases and 5 bases respectively. The CDR3 runs 14 residues from the cysteine to the phenylalanine. The only DNA kept is the CDR3, 42 bases in frame from the first base. The rearrangement joined TRBV20-1 to TRBJ2-5, with a tentative D gene TRBD2 over 6 matching bases. The sample taken for sequencing was peripheral blood. The sequence was collected from an adult man with Graves' ophthalmopathy. The DNA sequence reads TGCAGTGCTAGGGTGGGGGGTCGGTCGGAGACCCAGTACTTC. Translated, this gives CSARVGGRSETQYF.